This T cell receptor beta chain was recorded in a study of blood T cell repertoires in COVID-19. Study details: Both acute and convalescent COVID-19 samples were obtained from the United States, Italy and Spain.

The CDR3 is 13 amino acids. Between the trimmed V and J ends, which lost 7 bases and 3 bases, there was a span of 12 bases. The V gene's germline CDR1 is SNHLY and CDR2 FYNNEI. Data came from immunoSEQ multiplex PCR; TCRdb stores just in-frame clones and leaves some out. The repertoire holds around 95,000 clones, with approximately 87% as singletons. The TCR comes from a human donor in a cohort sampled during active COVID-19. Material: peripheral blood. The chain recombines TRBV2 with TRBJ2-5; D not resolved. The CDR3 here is CASNSPLEETQYF. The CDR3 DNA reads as TGTGCCAGCAATAGCCCCCTAGAAGAGACCCAGTACTTC.